The 31 T cell receptor beta chains below were found in one sample sequenced in a study of T cell responses to AZD1222 COVID-19 vaccine. Only in-frame clones appear in the TCRdb table, and some are missing; sequencing was by immunoSEQ multiplex PCR. This table has tens of thousands of clones, just over 85% appearing once. The specimen comprised peripheral blood, sampled 28 days after the second AZD1222 dose. All receptors derive from an adult who received the AZD1222 COVID-19 vaccine.

CDR3 loop: CASTDRLAGYEQYF. CDR3 nucleotide sequence: TGTGCCAGCACCGACAGGCTAGCCGGTTACGAGCAGTACTTC. V and J are TRBV6-5 and TRBJ2-7, with a weak D call TRBD1 (6 bases). CDR1 MNHEY and CDR2 SVGAGI come from the germline V gene. V dropped 7 bases and J dropped 4 bases, with 17 bases sitting between them. This CDR3 is 14 amino acids long.

The chain combines TRBV7-9 with TRBJ2-1; D possibly matches TRBD1 or TRBD2 (5 bases each). The germline V gene encodes CDR1 SEHNR and CDR2 FQNEAQ (reference sequence). The CDR3 consists of 15 residues. V lost 4 bases and J 1 base, leaving 11 bases between the germline ends. DNA for the CDR3: TGTGCCAGCAGCTCGGGGACCCGATCCTACAATGAGCAGTTCTTC. Protein: CASSSGTRSYNEQFF.

V gene TRBV24-1 combines with J gene TRBJ1-4, with D unresolved. Per germline, CDR1 KGHDR and CDR2 SFDVKD. This CDR3 region has 14 residues. Trimming stripped 4 bases from V and 8 bases from J, with 13 bases between. Here the CDR3 reads CATSDPRGSEKLFF. As DNA, the CDR3 is TGTGCCACCAGTGACCCGCGAGGTAGCGAAAAACTGTTTTTT.

The CDR3 loop is CATSDLYSYNEQFF. The DNA of the CDR3 is TGTGCCACCAGTGATTTGTACAGCTACAATGAGCAGTTCTTC. This chain connects TRBV24-1 to TRBJ2-1, with D hard to call. The V end lost 0 bases, the J end lost 3 bases, and 5 bases lay between the germline ends. This CDR3 has 14 amino acids. Germline V lookup: CDR1 KGHDR, CDR2 SFDVKD.

The V gene is TRBV12-3 or TRBV12-4, the J gene TRBJ1-4; D ambiguous. The CDR3 consists of 11 residues. V lost 4 bases, J lost 8 bases, and 5 bases lay in between. The CDR3 nucleotides read TGTGCCAGCAGTTCGGTGGAAAAACTGTTTTTT. It translates to CASSSVEKLFF.

The chain combines TRBV5-1 with TRBJ1-2; the D gene is possibly TRBD1 (6 bases). The CDR3 consists of 13 residues. V lost 5 bases and J lost 8, with 16 bases in between. The V gene's germline CDR1 is SGHRS and CDR2 YFSETQ. This CDR3 reads CASSFTGQAGYTF. CDR3 in DNA: TGCGCCAGCAGTTTCACAGGGCAGGCAGGCTACACCTTC. Full variable domain (missing parts from reference TRBV5-1 and TRBJ1-2): KAGVTQTPRYLIKTRGQQVTLSCSPISGHRSVSWYQQTPGQGLQFLFEYFSETQRNKGNFPGRFSGRQFSNSRSEMNVSTLELGDSALYLCASSFTGQAGYTFGSGTRLTVV.

The chain couples TRBV5-1 to TRBJ2-3, with 11 positions matching TRBD2. J was trimmed by 6 bases and V by 0 bases; bases with no gene match: 9. The CDR3 is 17 residues long. Germline V CDR1 and CDR2: SGHRS, YFSETQ. CDR3 in amino acids: CASSLGSTSGALDTQYF. As DNA, the CDR3 is TGCGCCAGCAGCTTGGGTTCGACTAGCGGGGCCCTGGATACGCAGTATTTT.

This clone was seen a few times. The chain links TRBV27 to TRBJ2-7, with a tentative D call TRBD2 (6 bases). Germline V lookup: CDR1 MNHEY, CDR2 SMNVEV (reference sequence). This CDR3 comprises 14 residues. The ends were cut back, 4 bases at V and 1 base at J, with 11 bases in the middle. The CDR3 protein is CASSWAGRSYEQYF. The CDR3 coding sequence is TGTGCCAGCAGTTGGGCGGGGCGGTCCTACGAGCAGTACTTC.

The rearrangement uses TRBV4-1 and TRBJ1-6; TRBD1 is a possible D gene (6 bases). V was trimmed by 4 bases and J by 10 bases, leaving 20 bases between them. The CDR3 covers 16 residues. In germline, CDR1 is MGHRA, CDR2 YSYEKL. CDR3 residues: CASSRVGARVRSPLHF. The DNA of the CDR3 is TGCGCCAGCAGCCGGGTGGGGGCCAGGGTAAGGTCACCCCTCCACTTT.

The V gene is TRBV3-1 (or the pseudogene TRBV3-2), the J gene TRBJ1-5; D gene unclear. From germline, CDR1 is LGHDT and CDR2 YNNKEL (reference sequence). V was pared by 6 bases and J by 1 base, with 13 bases between. The CDR3 covers 15 residues. CDR3 amino acids: CASRPSPQSNQPQHF. The CDR3 nucleotides read TGTGCCAGCAGGCCTTCCCCGCAGAGCAATCAGCCCCAGCATTTT.

The V and J genes are TRBV4-3 and TRBJ2-1; 10 nucleotides line up with TRBD1. Germline lookup yields CDR1 LGHNA and CDR2 YSLEER. This CDR3 comprises 16 residues. After removal of 0 bases from V and 3 bases from J, the junction contained 2 bases not matched to a gene. The CDR3 coding sequence is TGCGCCAGCAGCCAAGATGGACAGGGGGACTACAATGAGCAGTTCTTC. Amino acid sequence: CASSQDGQGDYNEQFF.

V gene TRBV10-3 combines with J gene TRBJ2-3, with TRBD2 matching over 12 bases. CDR1 ENHRY and CDR2 SYGVKD come from the germline V gene. J was trimmed by 5 bases and V by 10 bases; bases with no gene match: 7. The CDR3 length is 14 residues. Here the CDR3 reads CATRLAGEVDTQYF. The CDR3 DNA is TGTGCCACCCGACTAGCGGGAGAGGTAGATACGCAGTATTTT.

V usage is TRBV12-3 or TRBV12-4 and J usage is TRBJ1-3, with D unresolved. Trimming cost V 3 bases and J 0 bases, with 0 bases left between them. The CDR3 sequence is 12 residues long. The CDR3 DNA follows: TGTGCCAGCAGTTTCTCTGGAAACACCATATATTTT. As protein: CASSFSGNTIYF.

The chain uses TRBV5-4 and TRBJ2-5, with D perhaps matching TRBD2 (5 bases). The CDR3 runs to 14 residues. V gave up 3 bases and J gave up 6 bases, with 15 bases separating them. Germline CDR1 SGHNT, CDR2 YYREEE (reference sequence). CDR3 region: CASSSPVGSKTQYF. The CDR3 nucleotides read TGTGCCAGCAGCTCCCCTGTGGGGAGCAAGACCCAGTACTTC.

The CDR3 DNA is TGTGCCACCAACCGGGACAGCCTGGCTTTCTTT. Translating it yields CATNRDSLAFF. The chain employs TRBV28 and TRBJ1-1; 7 nucleotides line up with TRBD1. The V segment lost 10 bases and the J segment 11 bases; nucleotides outside the gene matches: 10. Per germline, CDR1 MDHEN and CDR2 SYDVKM. The CDR3 has 11 residues. Variable domain in full (rest from reference TRBV28 and TRBJ1-1): DVKVTQSSRYLVKRTGEKVFLECVQDMDHENMFWYRQDPGLGLRLIYFSYDVKMKEKGDIPEGYSVSREKKERFSLILESASTNQTSMYLCATNRDSLAFFGQGTRLTVV.

V is TRBV19 and J is TRBJ1-1; D remains unclear. Trimming took off 1 base at V and 11 bases at J, with 11 bases between the two ends. CDR1 and CDR2 (germline): LNHDA, SQIVND (reference sequence). The CDR3 sequence is 12 residues long. The DNA for the CDR3 is TGTGCCAGTAGTATAGGTGGAACGGACGCTTTCTTT. It encodes CASSIGGTDAFF.

The rearrangement links TRBV2 to TRBJ1-6; 7 positions agree with TRBD1. The germline V gene has CDR1 SNHLY and CDR2 FYNNEI. The CDR3 spans 14 residues. V lost 4 bases and J lost 7; bases outside the gene matches: 4. The CDR3 is CASSVDRRNSPLHF. CDR3 sequence (DNA): TGTGCCAGCAGTGTGGACAGGAGGAATTCACCCCTCCACTTT.

The V gene is TRBV2, the J gene TRBJ2-3; 7 nucleotides agree with TRBD2. J gave up 2 bases and V 11 bases, and 7 bases lay outside the gene matches. The V gene's germline CDR1 is SNHLY and CDR2 FYNNEI. The CDR3 runs 13 residues. The CDR3 coding sequence is TGTGCCTACAAGCGGGACCACACAGATACGCAGTATTTT. Translating it yields CAYKRDHTDTQYF.

This chain connects TRBV7-9 to TRBJ2-1; D gene ambiguous. Germline V gene lookup returns CDR1 SEHNR and CDR2 FQNEAQ (reference sequence). V was cut by 1 base and J by 5 bases, with 3 bases left in between. CDR3 size: 12 residues. The CDR3 sequence: CASSLDNNEQFF. CDR3 sequence (DNA): TGTGCCAGCAGCTTAGACAACAATGAGCAGTTCTTC.

The rearrangement links TRBV7-2 to TRBJ2-7; 7 bases match TRBD1. V was pared by 5 bases and J by 3 bases, with 4 bases of the junction left unmatched. Germline V CDR1 and CDR2: SGHTA, FQGNSA. This CDR3 comprises 13 residues. The CDR3 region is CASSAGTDYEQYF. DNA of the CDR3: TGTGCCAGCAGCGCCGGGACAGACTACGAGCAGTACTTC.

The chain is built from TRBV19 and TRBJ2-3, with 9 bases fitting TRBD2. J gave up 1 base and V 7 bases, and 3 bases lay outside the gene matches. The CDR3 has 14 amino acids. CDR1 and CDR2 from the germline V gene are LNHDA and SQIVND (reference sequence). CDR3 loop: CASTLAGRTDTQYF. For the CDR3, the DNA is TGTGCCAGTACCCTAGCGGGGCGCACAGATACGCAGTATTTT.

The chain recombines TRBV11-2 with TRBJ2-5; 15 bases fit TRBD2. This CDR3 is 18 amino acids long. CDR1 is SGHAT, CDR2 FQNNGV, per germline. V lost 3 bases, J lost 5 bases, and 10 bases stayed unmatched. CDR3 bases: TGTGCCAGCAGCTTCGGGTTTAGGACTAGCGGGGGGGCGGAGACCCAGTACTTC. Protein: CASSFGFRTSGGAETQYF.

The gene calls are TRBV10-3 and TRBJ2-7, with 9 bases matching TRBD1. Per germline, CDR1 ENHRY and CDR2 SYGVKD. Trimming at V came to 6 bases and at J to 5 bases, leaving 8 bases not matched to a gene. The CDR3 consists of 14 residues. The CDR3 DNA is TGTGCCATCAGGGGGACAGGGAATTCCGACGAGCAGTACTTC. It specifies CAIRGTGNSDEQYF.

The chain combines TRBV9 with TRBJ2-3, with D unclear. The CDR3 spans 12 residues. Trimming cost V 0 bases and J 4 bases, with 3 bases left between them. Germline CDR1 and CDR2: SGDLS and YYNGEE. Written as DNA, the CDR3 is TGTGCCAGCAGCGTAGCAGCAGATACGCAGTATTTT. This gives the protein CASSVAADTQYF. Full variable domain (remainder filled in from reference TRBV9 and TRBJ2-3): DSGVTQTPKHLITATGQRVTLRCSPRSGDLSVYWYQQSLDQGLQFLIQYYNGEERAKGNILERFSAQQFPDLHSELNLSSLELGDSALYFCASSVAADTQYFGPGTRLTVL.

V gene TRBV5-1 combines with J gene TRBJ2-3; D perhaps matches TRBD1 (8 bases). V lost 5 bases to trimming and J lost 5 bases, with 18 bases between them. The CDR3 is 15 amino acids. CDR1 is SGHRS, CDR2 YFSETQ, per germline. CDR3 region: CASRLDRVAGDTQYF. The CDR3 DNA reads as TGCGCCAGCAGACTGGACAGGGTAGCGGGAGATACGCAGTATTTT.

The chain recombines TRBV5-1 with TRBJ2-1; the D gene is possibly TRBD2 (5 bases). V gave up 4 bases and J gave up 0 bases, with 11 bases separating them. CDR1 and CDR2 (germline): SGHRS, YFSETQ. The CDR3 extends over 15 amino acids. CDR3 region: CASSPQGSSYNEQFF. The CDR3 nucleotides read TGCGCCAGCAGCCCCCAAGGGAGCTCCTACAATGAGCAGTTCTTC.

The chain has TRBV30 and TRBJ1-5; 7 positions match TRBD1. Germline V lookup: CDR1 GTSNPN, CDR2 SVGIG (reference sequence). The CDR3 runs 17 residues. The ends lost 2 bases at V and 2 bases at J; junction bases unmatched: 12. For the CDR3, the DNA is TGTGCCTGGAGTCGCCACGAGGGGGCGGGTGGCAATCAGCCCCAGCATTTT. Its translation: CAWSRHEGAGGNQPQHF.

The genes are TRBV7-9 and TRBJ2-7; D not certain. Trimming cost V 5 bases and J 2 bases, with 7 bases left between them. The germline V gene encodes CDR1 SEHNR and CDR2 FQNEAQ (reference sequence). The CDR3 length is 12 residues. CDR3 DNA sequence: TGTGCCAGCAGCCCCGTAGCCTACGAGCAGTACTTC. Protein: CASSPVAYEQYF.

J is TRBJ2-6 and V is TRBV10-1; 7 bases are a match to TRBD1. Germline V CDR1 and CDR2: WNHNN, SYGVQD (reference sequence). The CDR3 totals 20 residues. V was pared by 6 bases and J by 2 bases, with 19 bases of the junction left unmatched. In DNA, the CDR3 is TGCGCCAGCAGGAACCCCTCCAACGGGACAGATAATACTGGGGCCAACGTCCTGACTTTC. It yields the protein CASRNPSNGTDNTGANVLTF.

This chain joins TRBV15 and TRBJ2-7, with D perhaps matching TRBD2 (5 bases). CDR3 size: 13 residues. Germline V gene data show CDR1 as LNHNV and CDR2 as YYDKDF (reference sequence). V lost 5 bases, J lost 2 bases, and 10 bases lay in between. Here the CDR3 DNA reads TGTGCCACCAGCGCAACCGGGGCCTACGAGCAGTACTTC. It yields the protein CATSATGAYEQYF.

V and J are TRBV9 and TRBJ2-1; TRBD2 agrees at 9 bases. CDR3 length: 18 residues. V shed 0 bases, J shed 4 bases, and the junction held 11 bases outside the gene matches. Germline CDR1 SGDLS, CDR2 YYNGEE. In DNA form, the CDR3 reads TGTGCCAGCAGCGTAGCTACGACTAGCGGCCAACTTTACAATGAGCAGTTCTTC. Its protein is CASSVATTSGQLYNEQFF.